Below are 13 T cell receptor beta chains sequenced from a single sample in a study of blood T cell repertoires in COVID-19. The data were produced by immunoSEQ multiplex PCR, yet TCRdb's version contains in-frame clones alone and is incomplete. The sample lists 270,000 or so clones, roughly 86% seen once, with approximately 10% in the top ten. Input material: peripheral blood. The receptors originated from a man in his forties or fifties with active or convalescent COVID-19.

This clone was detected only a few times. The V gene is TRBV2, the J gene TRBJ1-6, with 10 nucleotides matching TRBD1. Germline lookup yields CDR1 SNHLY and CDR2 FYNNEI. Unmatched junction bases numbered 4, after V lost 4 bases and J lost 7 bases. CDR3 size: 15 residues. The CDR3: CASSGMGQGNSPLHF. For the CDR3, the DNA is TGTGCCAGCAGTGGAATGGGACAGGGGAATTCACCCCTCCACTTT.

The chain combines TRBV24-1 with TRBJ2-3; D ambiguous. The CDR3 length is 14 residues. CDR1 is KGHDR and CDR2 is SFDVKD in the germline V gene. V dropped 5 bases and J dropped 3 bases, with 11 bases sitting between them. The CDR3 reads CATSGLDSTDTQYF. The CDR3 nucleotides are TGTGCCACCAGTGGGCTAGATTCGACAGATACGCAGTATTTT.

The V gene is TRBV6-4, the J gene TRBJ2-3; 7 bases line up with TRBD2. There are 13 residues in the CDR3. Germline CDR1 MRHNA, CDR2 SNTAGT. The ends lost 6 bases at V and 6 bases at J; junction bases unmatched: 6. CDR3 DNA sequence: TGTGCCAGCAGCCCCGATAGCGGGGATACGCAGTATTTT. It translates to CASSPDSGDTQYF.

V is TRBV27 and J is TRBJ2-1, with TRBD2 matching 10 bases. The CDR3 length is 14 residues. Germline lookup yields CDR1 MNHEY and CDR2 SMNVEV (reference sequence). Trimming took 6 bases from V and 5 from J; bases not matched to a gene: 4. CDR3 DNA: TGTGCCAGCAGCTTTAGCGGGGGGCACAATGAGCAGTTCTTC. Its protein is CASSFSGGHNEQFF.

CDR3 sequence (DNA): TGTGCCAGCAGCTTAACGGGACAGGGTTGGAATGAGCAGTTCTTC. It encodes CASSLTGQGWNEQFF. This chain links TRBV7-3 with TRBJ2-1; TRBD1 aligns across 9 bases. With V trimmed by 0 bases and J by 7 bases, 4 bases remained unmatched. The germline V gene encodes CDR1 SGHTA and CDR2 FQGTGA. This CDR3 comprises 15 residues.

About this clone: An end of the junction does not agree with germline; a read error may underlie this. The chain recombines TRBV7-3 with TRBJ2-7; 7 nucleotides line up with TRBD2. The CDR3 runs to 17 residues. CDR1 is SGHTA and CDR2 is FQGTGA in the germline V gene. The CDR3 region is CASSLALKAGMDYGQYF. In DNA form, the CDR3 reads TGTGCCAGCAGCTTGGCGCTTAAAGCGGGAATGGATTACGGGCAGTACTTC.

V usage is TRBV27 and J usage is TRBJ1-2, with 9 positions matching TRBD1. Germline V CDR1 and CDR2: MNHEY, SMNVEV (reference sequence). Trimming took 3 bases from V and 8 from J; bases not matched to a gene: 7. This CDR3 contains 14 residues. CDR3 nucleotide sequence: TGTGCCAGCAGTTTGAATACAGGGGGCGGGGGCTACACCTTC. This translates into CASSLNTGGGGYTF.

CDR3 region: CASSRQGKRTDTQYF. The CDR3 coding sequence is TGTGCCAGCAGCCGACAGGGGAAGAGGACAGATACGCAGTATTTT. V is TRBV14 and J is TRBJ2-3; 8 positions agree with TRBD1. CDR3 length: 15 residues. Germline-derived CDR1 and CDR2 are SGHDN and FVKESK. J was trimmed by 3 bases and V by 4 bases; bases with no gene match: 6.

The rearrangement links TRBV7-9 to TRBJ2-3, with TRBD2 matching over 8 bases. Trimming at V came to 9 bases and at J to 3 bases, leaving 2 bases not matched to a gene. The germline V gene encodes CDR1 SEHNR and CDR2 FQNEAQ (reference sequence). This CDR3 has 12 amino acids. CDR3 residues: CASREGTDTQYF. The CDR3 coding sequence is TGTGCCAGTCGGGAGGGGACAGATACGCAGTATTTT.

The V gene is TRBV21-1, the J gene TRBJ2-2; TRBD1, the table's D call, lacks a check against the DNA. TRBV21-1 is marked as a pseudogene. The CDR3 consists of 13 residues. This chain's CDR3 is CASTSGVSGELFF. CDR3 DNA: TGTGCCAGCACTTCAGGGGTGAGCGGGGAGCTGTTTTTT.

The chain couples TRBV5-5 to TRBJ2-2, with 10 nucleotides matching TRBD2. The CDR3 is 16 amino acids. Trimming cost V 2 bases and J 5 bases; bases outside gene matches: 6. Germline V lookup: CDR1 SGHKS, CDR2 YYEKEE (reference sequence). This CDR3 is CASSLRLAGGTGELFF. Written as DNA, the CDR3 is TGTGCCAGCAGCTTAAGATTAGCGGGGGGTACCGGGGAGCTGTTTTTT.

The chain uses TRBV5-1 and TRBJ1-2; 8 nucleotides align to TRBD1. The CDR3 is made up of 15 amino acids. The junction had 3 bases not matched to a gene; V was cut back by 1 base and J by 1 base. Per germline, CDR1 SGHRS and CDR2 YFSETQ. CDR3 nucleotide sequence: TGCGCCAGCAGCTTGACAGGGGGTGGTAACTATGGCTACACCTTC. Translation: CASSLTGGGNYGYTF.

This clone has just a few counts. The chain combines TRBV11-3 with TRBJ2-7, with 7 nucleotides matching TRBD1. The CDR3 sequence is 14 residues long. The germline V gene encodes CDR1 SGHNT and CDR2 YENEEA. V was clipped by 4 bases and J by 2 bases; unmatched bases: 5. DNA of the CDR3: TGTGCCAGCAGCTCTTCGGGACAGCCCTACGAGCAGTACTTC. Protein sequence: CASSSSGQPYEQYF.